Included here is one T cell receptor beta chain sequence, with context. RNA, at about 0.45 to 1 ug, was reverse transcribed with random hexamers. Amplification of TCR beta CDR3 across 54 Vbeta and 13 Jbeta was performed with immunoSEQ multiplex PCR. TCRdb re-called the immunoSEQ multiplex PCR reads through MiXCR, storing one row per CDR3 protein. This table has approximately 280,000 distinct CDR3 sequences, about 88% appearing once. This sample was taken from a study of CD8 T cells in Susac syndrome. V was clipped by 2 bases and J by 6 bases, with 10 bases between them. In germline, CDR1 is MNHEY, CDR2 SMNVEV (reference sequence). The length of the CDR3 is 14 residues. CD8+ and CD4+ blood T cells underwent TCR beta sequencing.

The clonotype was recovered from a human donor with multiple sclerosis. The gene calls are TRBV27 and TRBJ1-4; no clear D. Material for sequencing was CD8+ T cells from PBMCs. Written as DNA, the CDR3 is TGTGCCAGCAGTTTAAGGCGGCAGGATGAAAAACTGTTTTTT. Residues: CASSLRRQDEKLFF.